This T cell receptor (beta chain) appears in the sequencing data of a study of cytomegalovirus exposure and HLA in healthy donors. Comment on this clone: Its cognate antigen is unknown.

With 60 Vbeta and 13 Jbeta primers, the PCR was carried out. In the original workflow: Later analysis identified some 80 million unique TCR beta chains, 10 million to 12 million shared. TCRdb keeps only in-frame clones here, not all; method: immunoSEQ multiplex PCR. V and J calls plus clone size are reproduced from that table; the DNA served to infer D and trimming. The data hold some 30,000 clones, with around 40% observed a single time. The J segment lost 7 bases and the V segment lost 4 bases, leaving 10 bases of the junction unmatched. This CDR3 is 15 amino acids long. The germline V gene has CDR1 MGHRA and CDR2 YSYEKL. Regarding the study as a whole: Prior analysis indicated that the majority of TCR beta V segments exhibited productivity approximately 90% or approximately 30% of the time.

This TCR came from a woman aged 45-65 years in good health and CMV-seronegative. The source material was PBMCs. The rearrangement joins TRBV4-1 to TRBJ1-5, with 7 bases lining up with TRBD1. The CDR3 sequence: CASSLQGQLGQPQHF. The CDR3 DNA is TGCGCCAGCAGCCTACAGGGGCAATTGGGCCAGCCCCAGCATTTT.